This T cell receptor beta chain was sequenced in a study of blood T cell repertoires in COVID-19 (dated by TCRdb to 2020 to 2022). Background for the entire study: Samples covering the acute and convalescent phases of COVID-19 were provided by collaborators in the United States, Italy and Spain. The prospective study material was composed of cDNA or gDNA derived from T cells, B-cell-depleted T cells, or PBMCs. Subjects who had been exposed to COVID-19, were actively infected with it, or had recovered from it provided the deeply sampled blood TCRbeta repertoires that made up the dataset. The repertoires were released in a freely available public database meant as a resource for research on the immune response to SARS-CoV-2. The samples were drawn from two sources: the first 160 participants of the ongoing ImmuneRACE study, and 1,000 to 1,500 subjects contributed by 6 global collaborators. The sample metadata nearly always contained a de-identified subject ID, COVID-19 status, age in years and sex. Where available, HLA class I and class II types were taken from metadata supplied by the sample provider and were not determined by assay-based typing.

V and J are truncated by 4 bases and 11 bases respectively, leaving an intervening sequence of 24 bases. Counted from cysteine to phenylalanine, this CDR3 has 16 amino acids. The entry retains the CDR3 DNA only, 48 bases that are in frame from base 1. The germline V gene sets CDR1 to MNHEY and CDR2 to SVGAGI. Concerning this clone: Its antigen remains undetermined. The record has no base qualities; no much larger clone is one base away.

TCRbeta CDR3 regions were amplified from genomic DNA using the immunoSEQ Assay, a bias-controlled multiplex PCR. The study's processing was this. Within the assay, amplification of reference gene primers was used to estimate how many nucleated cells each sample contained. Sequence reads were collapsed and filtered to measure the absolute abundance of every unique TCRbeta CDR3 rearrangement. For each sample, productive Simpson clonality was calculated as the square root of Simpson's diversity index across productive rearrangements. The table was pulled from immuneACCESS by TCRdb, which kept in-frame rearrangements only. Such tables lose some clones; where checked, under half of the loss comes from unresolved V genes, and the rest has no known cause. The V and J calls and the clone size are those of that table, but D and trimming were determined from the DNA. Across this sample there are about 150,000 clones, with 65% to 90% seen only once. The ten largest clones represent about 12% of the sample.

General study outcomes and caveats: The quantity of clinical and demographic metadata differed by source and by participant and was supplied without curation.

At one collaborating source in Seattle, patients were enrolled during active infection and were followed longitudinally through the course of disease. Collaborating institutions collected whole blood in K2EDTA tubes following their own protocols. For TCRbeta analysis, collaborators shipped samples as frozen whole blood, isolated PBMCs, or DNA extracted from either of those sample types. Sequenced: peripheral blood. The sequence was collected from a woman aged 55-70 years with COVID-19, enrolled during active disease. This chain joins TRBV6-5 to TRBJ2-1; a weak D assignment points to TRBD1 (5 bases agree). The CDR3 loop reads CASSLTHQGYGWKQFF. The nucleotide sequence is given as TGTGCCAGCAGTTTAACCCACCAGGGCTACGGGTGGAAGCAGTTCTTC.